This T cell receptor beta chain was recovered during a study of T-cell memory formation after mild COVID-19. Study findings and constraints: Shrinking CD4+ clones resided mostly in CM and EM, and CD8+ ones in EMRA.

This clonotype was found a few times. Its cognate antigen is unknown. The CDR3 covers 12 residues. Germline CDR1 reads SQVTM; CDR2 reads ANQGSEA. TCRdb re-analysed the 5' RACE reads in MiXCR, keeping a single row per CDR3 protein. The table shows hundreds of thousands of distinct CDR3 sequences, with approximately 19% occurring only once. The sequence derives from a man aged 18 to 30 who had mild COVID-19 (a few samples of this study predate the infection). Cell type and time point are not known. Sequenced sample: PBMCs or a T cell subset sorted from them (not recorded which). The chain joins TRBV29-1 to TRBJ2-3; D possibly matches TRBD1 or TRBD2 (6 bases each). DNA for the CDR3: TGCACCGGGGGCCGGCTAGGGATTGCGCAGTATTTT. Its protein is CTGGRLGIAQYF.